The subject of this entry is one TCR beta chain. In the study's own analysis: Estimation of nucleated cell counts was performed using reference gene primer amplification. Produced via immunoSEQ multiplex PCR; TCRdb's table is partial and in-frame only. V, J and clone size are those of that table, while D and trimming were read from the DNA. The sample includes some 250,000 clones, 88% seen only once; the top ten take roughly 0.8%. The CDR3 sequence is 17 residues long. Germline V gene data show CDR1 as MDHEN and CDR2 as SYDVKM. The J segment lost 0 bases and the V segment lost 6 bases, leaving 7 bases of the junction unmatched. This sample was taken from a study of blood T cell repertoires in COVID-19. Study overall: PBMCs, B-cell-depleted T cells, or T cells were the source of the cDNA or gDNA that made up the material.

Input material: peripheral blood. The origin of this receptor is a woman aged 25-40 years with acute or convalescent COVID-19. The chain links TRBV28 to TRBJ2-1, with TRBD2 identical over 11 bases. The CDR3 bases are TGTGCCAGCAGACCTCTAGCGGGAGGTTCCTCCTACAATGAGCAGTTCTTC. Translated, it gives CASRPLAGGSSYNEQFF. The variable domain in full, completed from reference TRBV28 and TRBJ2-1, reads DVKVTQSSRYLVKRTGEKVFLECVQDMDHENMFWYRQDPGLGLRLIYFSYDVKMKEKGDIPEGYSVSREKKERFSLILESASTNQTSMYLCASRPLAGGSSYNEQFFGPGTRLTVL.